The rows below give T cell receptor beta chains drawn from one sample of a study of molecular identifiers for immune sequencing clone quantification. TCRdb recomputed calls from the PCR reads with MiXCR, one row per CDR3 protein. The sample shows approximately 630,000 distinct CDR3 sequences, over 25% of them seen only once. Sequenced sample: naive CD8+ T cells from blood, with Jurkat cell RNA spiked in. All receptors come from a human donor in good health. Some libraries in this study had Jurkat cell RNA spiked in. The conserved cysteine and the conserved F or W are not part of the CDR3 here. Clone size, where shown, is once, few, many, or a class for clones that have expanded.

length | J | V | size | CDR3
13 | TRBJ1-1 | TRBV10-3 | - | AISDFGGKWTEAF
11 | TRBJ2-7 | TRBV20-1 | many | SARTGTGYEQY
18 | TRBJ2-1 | TRBV18 | - | ASPRVGGGRTRSSYNEQF
13 | TRBJ1-5 | TRBV30 | few | AWRMTGTSNQPQH
10 | TRBJ1-1 | TRBV7-9 | - | ASNLGLTEAF
13 | TRBJ2-7 | TRBV20-1 | few | SARPITGVSDEQY
11 | TRBJ1-5 | TRBV27 | many | ASSLRGLQPQH
15 | TRBJ2-1 | TRBV15 | - | ATSLLPRERICSERF
13 | TRBJ1-1 | TRBV7-9 | few | ASSRHGTGYTEAF
12 | TRBJ1-5 | TRBV7-9 | many | ASSLTGPNQPQH
15 | TRBJ1-5 | TRBV19 | - | ASSIRSGQGLFQPQH
18 | TRBJ1-5 | TRBV6-4 | - | ASSDWEDRGRLTSNQPQH
8 | TRBJ1-1 | TRBV30 | few | AWGRVEAF
11 | TRBJ1-1 | TRBV19 | - | ASKTGGLTEAF
11 | - | TRBV7-9 | once | ASSFAPSAEQY
13 | TRBJ2-3 | TRBV7-2 | - | ARRLGARASDTQY
13 | TRBJ2-7 | TRBV20-1 | many | SAEILGSSSYEQY
14 | TRBJ2-5 | TRBV9 | - | ASSVEGSGGEETQY
13 | TRBJ2-5 | TRBV20-1 | - | GASLAAMYQETQY
13 | TRBJ2-5 | TRBV7-9 | many | ASSLYADHQETQY
13 | TRBJ2-7 | TRBV20-1 | many | SARPGLAGAREQY
13 | TRBJ2-7 | TRBV20-1 | many | SARPDRDRGFEQY
11 | TRBJ2-1 | TRBV29-1 | many | STGTQAYNEQF
15 | TRBJ2-3 | TRBV2 | many | ASSELQLAGLTDTQY
13 | TRBJ2-1 | TRBV7-6 | - | ASSLLSGTYNEQF
12 | TRBJ2-1 | TRBV5-1 | few | ASSLGGGPDEQF
13 | TRBJ1-6 | TRBV3-1 | - | ASSPRDRLYSPLH
8 | TRBJ2-3 | TRBV29-1 | many | SVDVDTQY
12 | TRBJ2-7 | TRBV6-5 | - | ASSPWTEAYEQY
13 | TRBJ2-7 | TRBV27 | - | ASSVAGNPYYEQY
11 | TRBJ1-4 | TRBV18 | - | ASSTGWDEKLF
10 | TRBJ1-6 | TRBV5-6 | many | ASGTFGSPLH
12 | TRBJ1-4 | TRBV7-9 | many | ASSLATENEKLF
15 | TRBJ2-3 | TRBV7-9 | many | ASSSPELGHSTDTQY
13 | TRBJ2-7 | TRBV4-1 | few | ASSQGNGLSYEQY
11 | TRBJ2-7 | TRBV6-5 | few | ASSPQQGYEQY
14 | TRBJ1-2 | TRBV6-5 | few | ASSYTLDRVINGYT
13 | TRBJ1-5 | TRBV19 | - | ASSPTGGETQPQH
15 | TRBJ2-2 | TRBV7-9 | many | ASSPQIYRGEAGELF
13 | TRBJ2-7 | TRBV5-1 | few | ASSSTSFPSYEQY